The 28 T cell receptor beta chains below come from one sample, sequenced in a study of long-term antiretroviral therapy in people with HIV. Survey level was the resolution at which the v3.0 immunoSEQ assay ran. Measured with immunoSEQ multiplex PCR; TCRdb has only the in-frame clones, and not every one. The sample carries about 33,000 clones, 65% to 85% recorded once. The starting material was unsorted PBMCs, obtained 3.1 years after starting antiretroviral therapy. These TCRs come from a woman in her forties or fifties with HIV.

The chain joins TRBV28 to TRBJ2-6, with TRBD1 as a possible D gene (5 bases). The V end was cut by 4 bases, the J end by 2 bases, with 15 bases between. The CDR3 has 17 residues. Germline lookup yields CDR1 MDHEN and CDR2 SYDVKM. The CDR3 here is CASSSPPPRAGANVLTF. The CDR3 nucleotides read TGTGCCAGCAGTTCCCCTCCCCCCAGGGCTGGGGCCAACGTCCTGACTTTC.

This clone has more than one count but fewer than ten. The V call is TRBV2, the J call TRBJ1-2; tentatively, D is TRBD1 (6 bases). The CDR3 covers 15 residues. Germline CDR1 reads SNHLY; CDR2 reads FYNNEI. V was cut by 0 bases and J by 1 base, with 9 bases left in between. CDR3 in amino acids: CASSEAGALNYGYTF. CDR3 in DNA: TGTGCCAGCAGTGAAGCGGGGGCGCTTAACTATGGCTACACCTTC.

The J gene is TRBJ1-4, the V gene TRBV5-1, with TRBD1 matching over 9 bases. Losses at the gene ends were 4 bases for V and 7 bases for J; bases not matched to a gene: 17. CDR3 length: 18 residues. Germline V gene lookup returns CDR1 SGHRS and CDR2 YFSETQ. The CDR3 loop is CASSRSSATGGPFEKLFF. The DNA for the CDR3 is TGCGCCAGCAGCCGATCATCGGCAACAGGGGGCCCCTTTGAAAAACTGTTTTTT.

The V gene is TRBV12-5, the J gene TRBJ2-7; D remains ambiguous. CDR1 and CDR2 (germline): LGHNT, FRNRAP. The CDR3 runs 13 residues. V was shortened by 3 bases and J by 2 bases, with 8 bases between the two germline ends. CDR3 in DNA: TGTGCTAGTGGTTTTTTAGGGACCTACGAGCAGTACTTC. This translates into CASGFLGTYEQYF.

V usage is TRBV5-5 and J usage is TRBJ1-2; 7 nucleotides match TRBD1. This CDR3 spans 15 amino acids. CDR1 and CDR2 (germline): SGHKS, YYEKEE (reference sequence). V dropped 1 base and J dropped 2; count of bases not matched to a gene: 5. The CDR3 region is CASSLSGQTNYGYTF. The CDR3 DNA follows: TGTGCCAGCAGCTTGTCGGGACAGACAAACTATGGCTACACCTTC.

The chain has TRBV27 and TRBJ2-7, with D possibly matching TRBD2 (5 bases). CDR1 is MNHEY and CDR2 is SMNVEV in the germline V gene (reference sequence). CDR3 length equals 14 residues. V gave up 3 bases and J gave up 6 bases, with 15 bases separating them. The CDR3 sequence: CASSFRGMVGEQYV. Written as DNA, the CDR3 is TGTGCCAGCAGTTTCCGAGGGATGGTCGGCGAGCAGTACGTC.

The rearrangement links TRBV30 to TRBJ2-7; D remains ambiguous. Trimming pared 2 bases from V and 1 base from J, leaving 9 bases between. Germline lookup yields CDR1 GTSNPN and CDR2 SVGIG (reference sequence). The length of the CDR3 is 13 residues. The CDR3, as DNA: TGTGCCTGGAGTACTGGACGGTCCTACGAGCAGTACTTC. It is translated as CAWSTGRSYEQYF.

The chain carries TRBV27 and TRBJ1-1; maybe TRBD1 (5 bases). Germline V gives CDR1 MNHEY, CDR2 SMNVEV (reference sequence). CDR3 length equals 12 residues. Deletions cut 9 bases from V and 4 bases from J, with 12 bases between. CDR3 sequence: CASGALGTEAFF. In DNA, the CDR3 is TGTGCCAGTGGGGCCCTGGGCACTGAAGCTTTCTTT.

The rearrangement uses TRBV6-6 and TRBJ1-1; D remains ambiguous. Germline V CDR1 and CDR2: MNHNY, SVGAGI (reference sequence). V was shortened by 5 bases and J by 4 bases, with 8 bases between the two germline ends. There are 12 residues in the CDR3. Here the CDR3 DNA reads TGTGCCAGCAGTAATCTCGTCACTGAAGCTTTCTTT. It yields the protein CASSNLVTEAFF.

This chain connects TRBV4-1 to TRBJ1-2, with D hard to call. Germline lookup yields CDR1 MGHRA and CDR2 YSYEKL. The CDR3 is made up of 11 amino acids. V dropped 4 bases and J dropped 8 bases, with 8 bases sitting between them. CDR3 in amino acids: CASSRSNGYTF. The DNA of the CDR3 is TGCGCCAGCAGCCGGTCCAACGGCTACACCTTC.

J is TRBJ2-3 and V is TRBV29-1, with TRBD2 matching over 8 bases. Germline CDR1 is SQVTM and CDR2 is ANQGSEA. This CDR3 is built from 14 residues. The trim removed 3 bases at V and 3 bases at J, leaving 5 bases unmatched. CDR3 residues: CSVEGSGVTDTQYF. CDR3 nucleotides: TGCAGCGTTGAGGGTAGCGGGGTGACAGATACGCAGTATTTT.

This chain joins TRBV7-3 and TRBJ2-1; 9 nucleotides match TRBD1. CDR1 is SGHTA and CDR2 is FQGTGA in the germline V gene. The CDR3 totals 15 residues. With V trimmed by 2 bases and J by 2 bases, 1 base remained unmatched. CDR3 sequence (DNA): TGTGCCAGCAGCTTAGGGACAGGGACCTACAATGAGCAGTTCTTC. It translates to CASSLGTGTYNEQFF.

The chain recombines TRBV30 with TRBJ2-1, with D unresolved. The V end was cut by 0 bases, the J end by 4 bases, with 4 bases between. CDR1 is GTSNPN, CDR2 SVGIG, per germline (reference sequence). This CDR3 is 12 amino acids long. CDR3 sequence reads: CAWSVKYNEQFF. CDR3 coding DNA: TGTGCCTGGAGTGTGAAGTACAATGAGCAGTTCTTC.

The chain links TRBV6-6 to TRBJ2-7, with 9 bases lining up with TRBD2. The CDR3 contains 14 residues. Trimming removed 0 bases from V and 3 bases from J; junction bases left unmatched: 0. Per the germline V gene, CDR1 is MNHNY and CDR2 is SVGAGI (reference sequence). The CDR3 DNA follows: TGTGCCAGCAGTTACTCTAGCGGGGGCTACGAGCAGTACGTC. As protein: CASSYSSGGYEQYV.

The chain joins TRBV13 to TRBJ1-1; TRBD1 might be the D (6 bases). V shed 6 bases and J shed 4 bases, with 9 bases lying between them. Per the germline V gene, CDR1 is PRHDT and CDR2 is FYEKMQ (reference sequence). The CDR3 runs to 12 residues. The DNA for the CDR3 is TGTGCCAGCAGGATAGGGGGCACTGAAGCTTTCTTT. This codes for CASRIGGTEAFF.

This chain uses TRBV5-1 with TRBJ2-3; 8 bases align to TRBD1. V was clipped by 1 base and J by 2 bases; unmatched bases: 6. The CDR3 contains 16 residues. From germline, CDR1 is SGHRS and CDR2 YFSETQ. The CDR3 sequence: CASSLYPGQVTDTQYF. CDR3 DNA: TGCGCCAGCAGCTTGTACCCGGGACAGGTCACAGATACGCAGTATTTT.

This sequence joins TRBV13 and TRBJ2-1, with unresolved D. The CDR3 has 14 amino acids. V was clipped by 2 bases and J by 2 bases, with 7 bases between them. Looked up from germline, CDR1 is PRHDT and CDR2 is FYEKMQ (reference sequence). The CDR3 nucleotides are TGTGCCAGCAGCTTATCCCAGACCTACAATGAGCAGTTCTTC. Its protein product is CASSLSQTYNEQFF.

The chain combines TRBV5-1 with TRBJ2-3; weak D call: TRBD2 (6 bases). With 1 base removed from V and 2 bases from J, the gap between germline ends came to 8 bases. CDR3 size: 14 residues. Germline lookup yields CDR1 SGHRS and CDR2 YFSETQ. The chain's CDR3 is CASSLRRDTDTQYF. CDR3 in DNA: TGCGCCAGCAGCTTGCGGCGGGACACAGATACGCAGTATTTT.

The V gene is TRBV7-3, the J gene TRBJ2-2; TRBD1 matches 7 bases. The CDR3 is made up of 17 amino acids. J lost 1 base, V lost 2 bases, and 7 bases had no gene match. CDR1 is SGHTA and CDR2 is FQGTGA in the germline V gene. CDR3 sequence: CASSLYRTGGNTGELFF. The CDR3 DNA is TGTGCCAGCAGCTTATATCGGACAGGAGGGAACACCGGGGAGCTGTTTTTT.

This chain connects TRBV9 to TRBJ1-2, with D maybe TRBD1 (5 bases). The CDR3 sequence is 14 residues long. V was shortened by 5 bases and J by 7 bases, with 18 bases between the two germline ends. Germline values: CDR1 SGDLS, CDR2 YYNGEE. CDR3 residues: CASRGGILSLGYTF. CDR3 bases: TGTGCCAGCAGGGGGGGGATCCTATCCCTTGGCTACACCTTC.

This clone was seen only a few times. The chain links TRBV12-5 to TRBJ2-1, with 7 bases that match TRBD1. Germline CDR1 and CDR2: LGHNT and FRNRAP. J lost 1 base, V lost 6 bases, and 6 bases had no gene match. The CDR3 is 15 amino acids. CDR3 sequence: CASGSGQLSYNEQFF. The CDR3 DNA reads TGTGCTAGTGGCTCGGGACAGCTTTCCTACAATGAGCAGTTCTTC.

The chain recombines TRBV6-5 with TRBJ2-1, with TRBD1 matching over 7 bases. Germline CDR1 is MNHEY and CDR2 is SVGAGI. Germline trimming cut 0 bases from V and 8 bases from J; bases unmatched to any gene: 7. The CDR3 length is 15 residues. The CDR3 DNA reads TGTGCCAGCAGTTACTCGTCAGGGGGTTTCTATGAGCAGTTCTTC. Translation: CASSYSSGGFYEQFF.

The J gene is TRBJ2-1, the V gene TRBV6-5; D is ambiguous. The CDR3 has 14 amino acids. Looked up from germline, CDR1 is MNHEY and CDR2 is SVGAGI. The V end lost 4 bases, the J end lost 5 bases, and 12 bases lay between the germline ends. CDR3 in DNA: TGTGCCAGCAGTTCTACGACTGGGCACAATGAGCAGTTCTTC. It translates to CASSSTTGHNEQFF.

The CDR3 is CASTPTGLRNEQFF. CDR3 in DNA: TGCGCCAGCACCCCGACAGGGTTGAGGAATGAGCAGTTCTTC. V and J are TRBV4-1 and TRBJ2-1; 7 bases are shared with TRBD1. CDR1 and CDR2 from the germline V gene are MGHRA and YSYEKL. V shed 7 bases, J shed 7 bases, and the junction held 10 bases outside the gene matches. CDR3 size: 14 residues.

The J gene is TRBJ2-3, the V gene TRBV6-1; no reliable D call. CDR3 length equals 15 residues. Germline CDR1 and CDR2: MNHNS and SASEGT. The ends were cut back, 7 bases at V and 1 base at J, with 15 bases in the middle. In DNA form, the CDR3 reads TGTGCCAGCACGGCAGCGAAAAGAGGCACAGATACGCAGTATTTT. Translating it yields CASTAAKRGTDTQYF.

The chain combines TRBV7-2 with TRBJ2-1, with 12 nucleotides matching TRBD2. CDR3 size: 15 residues. The ends lost 5 bases at V and 9 bases at J; junction bases unmatched: 8. Germline values: CDR1 SGHTA, CDR2 FQGNSA. CDR3: CASSTRTSGEGEQFF. The DNA of the CDR3 is TGTGCCAGCAGCACCCGGACTAGCGGGGAGGGTGAGCAGTTCTTC.

The rearrangement uses TRBV19 and TRBJ2-2, with 11 bases matching TRBD1. The germline gives CDR1 LNHDA, CDR2 SQIVND (reference sequence). This CDR3 has 14 amino acids. J was trimmed by 7 bases and V by 6 bases; bases with no gene match: 4. The CDR3 sequence is CASRDRGRGGELFF. CDR3 coding DNA: TGTGCCAGTAGGGACAGGGGGCGGGGCGGGGAGCTGTTTTTT.

This chain links TRBV6-6 with TRBJ2-6; D perhaps matches TRBD1 (5 bases). The length of the CDR3 is 15 residues. V was clipped by 11 bases and J by 5 bases, with 19 bases between them. Looked up from germline, CDR1 is MNHNY and CDR2 is SVGAGI (reference sequence). CDR3 protein: CAAQDARSRANVLTF. The CDR3 nucleotides are TGTGCCGCACAGGACGCCCGCTCGAGGGCCAACGTCCTGACTTTC.